This T cell receptor beta chain was found in a study of graft-versus-host responses after intestinal transplantation. The data were produced by immunoSEQ multiplex PCR, yet TCRdb's version contains in-frame clones alone and is incomplete. Of around 110,000 clones listed, 85% to 95% were seen once; the top ten hold roughly 1%. On this clone itself: Its antigen is not known.

The V segment lost 0 bases and the J segment 7 bases; nucleotides outside the gene matches: 2. The CDR3 runs 13 residues. Per the germline V gene, CDR1 is PRHDT and CDR2 is FYEKMQ (reference sequence). Findings and caveats of the study: Some patients had graft-donor T cell macrochimerism. In their allografts, the ratios of graft-versus-host to host-versus-graft T cell clones were high.

The sample consisted of unstimulated CD8+ T cells sorted from spleen or lymph node cells, taken before transplant. This receptor was obtained from a human donor who was the organ donor for an intestinal transplant. The rearrangement joins TRBV13 to TRBJ1-2; TRBD1 agrees at 7 bases. The CDR3 protein is CASSLGTGSGYTF. DNA for the CDR3: TGTGCCAGCAGCTTAGGGACAGGGTCTGGCTACACCTTC.